Following are 27 T cell receptor beta chains from one sample sequenced in a study of cytomegalovirus exposure and HLA in healthy donors. The PCR employed 60 Vbeta primers together with 13 Jbeta primers. The data were produced by immunoSEQ multiplex PCR, yet TCRdb's version contains in-frame clones alone and is incomplete. Of 60,000 to 80,000 clones listed, about 81% are singletons. The material sequenced was PBMCs. The origin of the receptors is a woman aged 25 to 39 in good health and CMV-seronegative.

The chain couples TRBV15 to TRBJ2-1, with TRBD2 matching 9 bases. After removal of 4 bases from V and 6 bases from J, the junction contained 4 bases not matched to a gene. Per the germline V gene, CDR1 is LNHNV and CDR2 is YYDKDF (reference sequence). This CDR3 is 14 amino acids long. CDR3 coding DNA: TGTGCCACCAGCATAGGACTAGCGAGCAATGAGCAGTTCTTC. Its protein product is CATSIGLASNEQFF.

V usage is TRBV4-2 and J usage is TRBJ2-5, with 7 bases fitting TRBD2. The germline V gene encodes CDR1 LGHNA and CDR2 YNFKEQ. The CDR3 consists of 17 residues. The junction had 11 bases not matched to a gene; V was cut back by 0 bases and J by 4 bases. The CDR3 DNA follows: TGTGCCAGCAGCCAAGATGGGAGCGGGGCCGGGGGAGAGACCCAGTACTTC. Protein product: CASSQDGSGAGGETQYF.

The V gene is TRBV6-5, the J gene TRBJ2-1; tentative D call: TRBD2 (6 bases). This CDR3 is built from 16 residues. Germline loops: CDR1 MNHEY, CDR2 SVGAGI. The ends were cut back, 0 bases at V and 3 bases at J, with 12 bases in the middle. The CDR3 loop is CASSYSTGTYYNEQFF. The CDR3 DNA reads TGTGCCAGCAGTTACTCGACCGGGACTTACTACAATGAGCAGTTCTTC.

The chain has TRBV19 and TRBJ2-7; 9 nucleotides align to TRBD1. The CDR3 has 15 amino acids. Trimming took 2 bases from V and 4 from J; bases not matched to a gene: 6. Per germline, CDR1 LNHDA and CDR2 SQIVND (reference sequence). DNA of the CDR3: TGTGCCAGTAGTATACCCGGGACAGGGACGTACGAGCAGTACTTC. It yields the protein CASSIPGTGTYEQYF.

The chain combines TRBV27 with TRBJ1-5, with a possible D match to TRBD1 (5 bases). Germline V gene data show CDR1 as MNHEY and CDR2 as SMNVEV (reference sequence). The CDR3 consists of 14 residues. Trimming stripped 7 bases from V and 0 bases from J, with 10 bases between. The CDR3 DNA reads as TGTGCCAGCATGGGACTATATAGCAATCAGCCCCAGCATTTT. Protein: CASMGLYSNQPQHF.

V and J are TRBV28 and TRBJ2-2, with no clear D. CDR1 MDHEN and CDR2 SYDVKM come from the germline V gene. Trimming left V 3 bases short and J 2 bases short, with 4 bases between. The CDR3 runs 13 residues. In DNA form, the CDR3 reads TGTGCCAGCAGTTTGGCTAACACCGGGGAGCTGTTTTTT. Protein: CASSLANTGELFF.

The rearrangement uses TRBV5-4 and TRBJ1-4, with a tentative D call TRBD1 (6 bases). Germline assignment: CDR1 SGHNT and CDR2 YYREEE (reference sequence). V lost 4 bases and J 5 bases, leaving 12 bases between the germline ends. This CDR3 has 14 amino acids. The CDR3 loop is CASSVDRLNEKLFF. Here the CDR3 DNA reads TGTGCCAGCAGCGTCGACAGGCTGAATGAAAAACTGTTTTTT.

The chain combines TRBV27 with TRBJ1-5, with 8 bases lining up with TRBD1. The J segment lost 4 bases and the V segment lost 1 base, leaving 3 bases of the junction unmatched. The V gene's germline CDR1 is MNHEY and CDR2 SMNVEV (reference sequence). The CDR3 sequence is 15 residues long. DNA of the CDR3: TGTGCCAGCAGTTTATTCACAGGGGGAAATCAGCCCCAGCATTTT. Its protein product is CASSLFTGGNQPQHF.

The genes are TRBV19 and TRBJ1-2, with TRBD1 identical over 7 bases. Germline CDR1 is LNHDA and CDR2 is SQIVND (reference sequence). The CDR3 totals 13 residues. After removal of 5 bases from V and 7 bases from J, the junction contained 7 bases not matched to a gene. Here the CDR3 reads CASSDRAGSGYTF. CDR3 in DNA: TGTGCCAGTAGTGACAGGGCGGGGAGTGGCTACACCTTC.

CDR3 nucleotide sequence: TGCGCCAGCAGCTTATGGACTAGCGAGACCTACAATGAGCAGTTCTTC. Its translation is CASSLWTSETYNEQFF. The chain employs TRBV5-1 and TRBJ2-1; TRBD2 aligns across 9 bases. The CDR3 has 16 residues. The V and J ends lost 2 bases and 2 bases, in that order; junction bases with no gene match: 5. Germline V gene data show CDR1 as SGHRS and CDR2 as YFSETQ.

The CDR3 loop reads CATSRGNRLRGQETQYF. CDR3 in DNA: TGTGCCACCAGCAGAGGGAACAGGTTGAGGGGGCAAGAGACCCAGTACTTC. The chain is built from TRBV15 and TRBJ2-5; a weak D match, TRBD1 (6 bases). Trimming left V 1 base short and J 2 bases short, with 17 bases between. CDR3 length equals 17 residues. Germline CDR1 LNHNV, CDR2 YYDKDF (reference sequence). The full variable domain, its missing parts supplied by reference TRBV15 and TRBJ2-5, is DAMVIQNPRYQVTQFGKPVTLSCSQTLNHNVMYWYQQKSSQAPKLLFHYYDKDFNNEADTPDNFQSRRPNTSFCFLDIRSPGLGDTAMYLCATSRGNRLRGQETQYFGPGTRLLVL.

This clone showed up just once. J is TRBJ2-5 and V is TRBV19; TRBD1 agrees at 8 bases. The DNA matches TRBJ2-7 better at its end, which makes the J call doubtful. CDR3 length: 14 amino acids. Germline values: CDR1 LNHDA, CDR2 SQIVND (reference sequence). In DNA form, the CDR3 reads TGTGCCAGTAGTATCCCAGGGGGCATTTACGAGCAGTACTTC. It specifies CASSIPGGIYEQYF.

This chain connects TRBV27 to TRBJ1-5; no definite D call. V was clipped by 5 bases and J by 4 bases, with 9 bases between them. This CDR3 region has 13 residues. Germline V CDR1 and CDR2: MNHEY, SMNVEV (reference sequence). The CDR3 bases are TGTGCCAGCAGTCTTGGCCGAAATCAGCCCCAGCATTTT. Translated: CASSLGRNQPQHF.

This clone has only a few counts. The rearrangement uses TRBV11-2 and TRBJ2-1, with a weak D call TRBD2 (9 bases). CDR1 is SGHAT and CDR2 is FQNNGV in the germline V gene. Trimming shortened V by 5 bases and J by 4 bases, and 18 bases separated the two germline ends. This CDR3 region has 16 residues. In DNA, the CDR3 is TGTGCCAGCAGCCAGGGGGCGGGAGGGCCGTACAATGAGCAGTTCTTC. Its protein product is CASSQGAGGPYNEQFF.

This clone appeared a few times. The chain joins TRBV23-1 to TRBJ2-5, with D uncertain. TRBV23-1 is placed among ORFs of uncertain function. This CDR3 region has 17 residues. Trimming took 2 bases from V and 6 from J, leaving 22 bases between them. The CDR3, as DNA: TGCGCCAGCAGTCAAACCAAAAGGCGCCCCAGGATGAAGACCCAGTACTTC. Its translation is CASSQTKRRPRMKTQYF.

This rearrangement joins TRBV6-1 to TRBJ2-2, with D perhaps TRBD2 (5 bases). The CDR3 extends over 16 amino acids. Germline values: CDR1 MNHNS, CDR2 SASEGT. V lost 2 bases to trimming and J lost 3 bases, with 13 bases between them. CDR3 coding DNA: TGTGCCAGCAGTGAACGCAGACTACGGGACACCGGGGAGCTGTTTTTT. Translated, it gives CASSERRLRDTGELFF.

The chain joins TRBV27 to TRBJ2-1, with 7 bases fitting TRBD1. Trimming cost V 5 bases and J 5 bases; bases outside gene matches: 12. CDR1 is MNHEY, CDR2 SMNVEV, per germline (reference sequence). This CDR3 is 16 amino acids long. The CDR3 DNA follows: TGTGCCAGCAGTCACTCACGCGACAGGGTCCACAATGAGCAGTTCTTC. This gives the protein CASSHSRDRVHNEQFF.

The chain combines TRBV28 with TRBJ2-7; 10 bases map to TRBD2. J lost 1 base, V lost 5 bases, and 2 bases had no gene match. The V gene's germline CDR1 is MDHEN and CDR2 SYDVKM. The CDR3 runs 14 residues. The CDR3 nucleotides are TGTGCCAGCAGTCAACTAGCGGGATCCTACGAGCAGTACTTC. Translating it yields CASSQLAGSYEQYF.

V and J are TRBV4-3 and TRBJ1-1; no firm D call. The CDR3 covers 14 residues. Germline-derived CDR1 and CDR2 are LGHNA and YSLEER. Trimming took 0 bases from V and 4 from J, leaving 9 bases between them. The CDR3 region is CASSQDGWSTEAFF. CDR3 bases: TGCGCCAGCAGCCAAGATGGATGGAGCACTGAAGCTTTCTTT.

This chain connects TRBV6-1 to TRBJ2-5; 10 bases are a match to TRBD1. The J call could be wrong; TRBJ2-7 is a better fit for the DNA end. Germline V lookup: CDR1 MNHNS, CDR2 SASEGT. This CDR3 spans 15 amino acids. The DNA for the CDR3 is TGTGCCAGCAGTGACTGGGACAGGGGCTCCTACGAGCAGTACTTC. It translates to CASSDWDRGSYEQYF.

This clone was observed a few times. The chain is built from TRBV7-3 and TRBJ2-3; weak D call: TRBD2 (6 bases). The V end lost 0 bases, the J end lost 2 bases, and 12 bases lay between the germline ends. The CDR3 has 16 residues. Germline CDR1 SGHTA, CDR2 FQGTGA. CDR3 in amino acids: CASSLTGTDYTDTQYF. The CDR3 nucleotides read TGTGCCAGCAGCTTAACGGGGACTGACTACACAGATACGCAGTATTTT.

In this sample, this clone turned up a few times. The chain links TRBV7-3 to TRBJ2-2, with 9 bases fitting TRBD2. The junction had 6 bases not matched to a gene; V was cut back by 0 bases and J by 7 bases. Germline V gene sequence: CDR1 SGHTA, CDR2 FQGTGA. CDR3 size: 16 residues. The CDR3, as DNA: TGTGCCAGCAGCTTAACCCCGGGACTAGCAGTCGGGGAGCTGTTTTTT. Translated: CASSLTPGLAVGELFF.

In this sample, this clone turned up a few times. The chain combines TRBV11-3 with TRBJ2-1, with TRBD2 matching over 9 bases. CDR1 is SGHNT, CDR2 YENEEA, per germline. The CDR3 contains 15 residues. V was pared by 5 bases and J by 6 bases, with 8 bases of the junction left unmatched. The CDR3 protein is CASSQHLAGINEQFF. For the CDR3, the DNA is TGTGCCAGCAGCCAACATCTAGCGGGGATCAATGAGCAGTTCTTC.

This chain links TRBV27 with TRBJ1-2, with D perhaps matching TRBD1 (6 bases). V gave up 4 bases and J gave up 5 bases, with 14 bases separating them. Germline V lookup: CDR1 MNHEY, CDR2 SMNVEV (reference sequence). There are 14 residues in the CDR3. In nucleotides, the CDR3 is TGTGCCAGCAGTTCCGGGGGGCAACAATATGGCTACACCTTC. This sequence encodes CASSSGGQQYGYTF.

The genes are TRBV27 and TRBJ1-5; D unresolved. The length of the CDR3 is 15 residues. CDR1 is MNHEY, CDR2 SMNVEV, per germline (reference sequence). Trimming left V 0 bases short and J 4 bases short, with 10 bases between. The CDR3 loop reads CASSLSNYLNQPQHF. The CDR3 DNA sequence: TGTGCCAGCAGTTTATCGAACTACCTTAATCAGCCCCAGCATTTT.

The gene calls are TRBV6-1 and TRBJ2-7, with 9 bases identical to TRBD1. From germline, CDR1 is MNHNS and CDR2 SASEGT. CDR3 size: 14 residues. V shed 4 bases, J shed 5 bases, and the junction held 6 bases outside the gene matches. CDR3 sequence reads: CASSAWTGVNEQYF. The DNA for the CDR3 is TGTGCCAGCAGTGCCTGGACAGGGGTTAACGAGCAGTACTTC.

Remarks on this clone: This same CDR3 is encoded by further DNA sequences in the sample. The chain is built from TRBV19 and TRBJ2-5, with 9 bases aligning to TRBD1. Trimming took 4 bases from V and 2 from J; bases not matched to a gene: 5. The germline CDR1 and CDR2 sequences are LNHDA and SQIVND (reference sequence). The length of the CDR3 is 15 residues. In nucleotides, the CDR3 is TGTGCCAGTAGTACCCCCGGGACAGGGCAAGAGACCCAGTACTTC. Its translation: CASSTPGTGQETQYF.